These 9 T cell receptor beta chains originate from one sample sequenced in a study of sequential checkpoint blockade in melanoma. The assay was immunoSEQ multiplex PCR, and TCRdb's table has in-frame clones only and misses some. The sample carries around 13,000 clones, roughly 27% recorded once. Stated treatment: randomized to nivolumab then ipilimumab (arm A) or the reverse (arm B). The source material was tumor tissue (inferred from file names), sampled from a patient given nivolumab and ipilimumab in sequence. Every receptor here comes from a human donor with melanoma.

The chain combines TRBV11-3 with TRBJ2-6; D gene uncertain. CDR1 SGHNT and CDR2 YENEEA come from the germline V gene. The CDR3 loop spans 14 amino acids. The germline V and J ends were trimmed by 5 bases and 1 base, with 6 bases remaining between them. CDR3 protein: CASSLGSGANVLTF. CDR3 bases: TGTGCCAGCAGCCTAGGGTCTGGGGCCAACGTCCTGACTTTC.

The V call is TRBV29-1, the J call TRBJ2-1; weak D call: TRBD1 (6 bases). This CDR3 is 12 amino acids long. Germline V CDR1 and CDR2: SQVTM, ANQGSEA. Trimming stripped 4 bases from V and 10 bases from J, with 14 bases between. Written as DNA, the CDR3 is TGCAGCGTTGTTCTGGGGGCTAGGGAGCAGTTCTTC. This sequence encodes CSVVLGAREQFF.

The V and J genes are TRBV28 and TRBJ2-7, with 11 bases matching TRBD1. Germline CDR1 and CDR2: MDHEN and SYDVKM. J lost 3 bases, V lost 1 base, and 20 bases had no gene match. The CDR3 sequence is 21 residues long. CDR3 in amino acids: CASSLYRTGGKSSITLYEQYF. CDR3 nucleotide sequence: TGTGCCAGCAGTTTATATCGGACAGGGGGCAAAAGTAGTATAACGCTCTACGAGCAGTACTTC.

This clone was counted between two and nine times. The chain couples TRBV10-3 to TRBJ2-7; no clear D. The CDR3 has 12 residues. Germline V gene lookup returns CDR1 ENHRY and CDR2 SYGVKD. Trimming left V 2 bases short and J 5 bases short, with 7 bases between. The CDR3 nucleotides read TGTGCCATCAGTGAGGAGGTACACGAGCAGTACTTC. This encodes CAISEEVHEQYF.

The chain couples TRBV9 to TRBJ1-3, with unresolved D. The CDR3 runs 15 residues. The V gene lost 0 bases and the J gene lost 2 bases, with 9 bases spanning the gap. Germline V gene sequence: CDR1 SGDLS, CDR2 YYNGEE. CDR3 bases: TGTGCCAGCAGCGTAGTGTCCGGGGCTGGAAACACCATATATTTT. This codes for CASSVVSGAGNTIYF.

The V and J genes are TRBV6-8 and TRBJ1-4; D may be TRBD1 (5 bases). The V gene lost 8 bases and the J gene lost 8 bases, with 18 bases spanning the gap. The germline V gene encodes CDR1 MNHGY and CDR2 SAAAGT. This CDR3 contains 14 residues. The CDR3 here is CASSRDLGSEKLFF. As DNA, the CDR3 is TGTGCCAGCTCCAGGGACTTAGGGAGCGAAAAACTGTTTTTT.

The gene calls are TRBV19 and TRBJ2-5; tentative D call: TRBD1 (6 bases). V was pared by 5 bases and J by 6 bases, with 22 bases between. The CDR3 contains 16 residues. Germline V lookup: CDR1 LNHDA, CDR2 SQIVND (reference sequence). CDR3 bases: TGTGCCAGTAGTGATAATGGGCAGGGGTCCGGACAGACCCAGTACTTC. This translates into CASSDNGQGSGQTQYF.

The table lists this clone with a few counts. The genes are TRBV9 and TRBJ2-2; D unresolved. Germline CDR1 and CDR2: SGDLS and YYNGEE. The germline V and J ends were trimmed by 0 bases and 6 bases, with 3 bases remaining between them. The CDR3 runs 12 residues. CDR3 bases: TGTGCCAGCAGCGTAGTGGCCGGGGAGCTGTTTTTT. Its translation is CASSVVAGELFF.

This chain uses TRBV6-8 with TRBJ2-1, with D hard to call. The length of the CDR3 is 13 residues. The V end lost 2 bases, the J end lost 5 bases, and 7 bases lay between the germline ends. In germline, CDR1 is MNHGY, CDR2 SAAAGT. The CDR3 DNA is TGTGCCAGCAGTTACGGCAGGAACAATGAGCAGTTCTTC. Protein sequence: CASSYGRNNEQFF.